This TCR beta chain was found in a study of cytomegalovirus exposure and HLA in healthy donors. This CDR3 region has 14 residues. CDR1 is MNHEY, CDR2 SMNVEV, per germline (reference sequence). J was trimmed by 4 bases and V by 6 bases; bases with no gene match: 5. The PCR made use of 60 Vbeta and 13 Jbeta primers. Assay: immunoSEQ multiplex PCR; the TCRdb copy retains only in-frame clones and omits some. This sample yields about 140,000 clones, of which around 80% are seen a single time; roughly 2.2% belongs to the top ten. Sequencing was performed on PBMCs. The TCR sequence derives from a man aged 25-45 years in good health and CMV-seronegative. The rearrangement uses TRBV27 and TRBJ1-1, with TRBD1 identical over 10 bases. CDR3 protein: CASRPRTGGTEAFF. DNA for the CDR3: TGTGCCAGCAGGCCGAGGACAGGGGGCACTGAAGCTTTCTTT.